The 21 T cell receptor beta chains given below trace back to one sample, sequenced in a study of blood T cell repertoires in COVID-19. This table comes from immunoSEQ multiplex PCR, and its TCRdb copy is limited to in-frame clones, with some not included. The table lists 170,000 or so clones, 84% of them singletons. Sequenced: peripheral blood. These receptor sequences come from a young man with active or convalescent COVID-19.

The chain employs TRBV2 and TRBJ1-2; D might be TRBD1 (6 bases). The germline V gene encodes CDR1 SNHLY and CDR2 FYNNEI. The CDR3 runs 15 residues. Trimming took 3 bases from V and 4 from J, leaving 15 bases between them. CDR3 sequence (DNA): TGTGCCAGCAGTGAGGACAGAGGGGGAGTCTATGGCTACACCTTC. It specifies CASSEDRGGVYGYTF.

V usage is TRBV3-1 (or the pseudogene TRBV3-2) and J usage is TRBJ2-7; 9 bases are a match to TRBD1. V was clipped by 1 base and J by 6 bases; unmatched bases: 10. The germline gives CDR1 LGHDT, CDR2 YNNKEL (reference sequence). This CDR3 spans 16 amino acids. In DNA form, the CDR3 reads TGTGCCAGCAGCCAAGCCTATAAGGGACAGGGTGGCGAGCAGTACTTC. Protein sequence: CASSQAYKGQGGEQYF.

The chain combines TRBV14 with TRBJ2-7; 11 positions agree with TRBD2. Germline loops: CDR1 SGHDN, CDR2 FVKESK. The CDR3 sequence is 15 residues long. The J segment lost 6 bases and the V segment lost 4 bases, leaving 8 bases of the junction unmatched. DNA for the CDR3: TGTGCCAGCAGCCCCAGACTAGCGGGGTCAGGCGAGCAGTACTTC. Translation: CASSPRLAGSGEQYF.

The gene calls are TRBV6-6 and TRBJ1-5; no clear D gene. The CDR3 consists of 16 residues. CDR1 is MNHNY and CDR2 is SVGAGI in the germline V gene (reference sequence). The V and J ends lost 5 bases and 4 bases respectively, with 18 bases between them. The CDR3 here is CASSHQRVGKNQPQHF. The CDR3 DNA is TGTGCCAGCAGTCACCAGCGGGTTGGAAAAAATCAGCCCCAGCATTTT.

The chain carries TRBV18 and TRBJ1-2; 7 bases agree with TRBD1. Germline V gene sequence: CDR1 KGHSH, CDR2 LQKENI. This CDR3 is built from 13 residues. V lost 5 bases and J lost 2; bases outside the gene matches: 2. Here the CDR3 DNA reads TGTGCCAGCTCAAGGGGACAGAACTATGGCTACACCTTC. The encoded protein is CASSRGQNYGYTF.

The chain joins TRBV7-9 to TRBJ2-3; D perhaps matches TRBD1 (5 bases). CDR3 length: 16 residues. V was pared by 0 bases and J by 0 bases, with 10 bases between. CDR1 SEHNR and CDR2 FQNEAQ come from the germline V gene (reference sequence). The CDR3 DNA reads TGTGCCAGCAGCTTAGCAGGGGTGTTCAGCACAGATACGCAGTATTTT. Residues: CASSLAGVFSTDTQYF.

This chain joins TRBV15 and TRBJ2-5; TRBD2 matches 8 bases. V was clipped by 0 bases and J by 3 bases; unmatched bases: 3. From germline, CDR1 is LNHNV and CDR2 YYDKDF (reference sequence). The CDR3 is made up of 15 amino acids. The CDR3: CATSRDGTREETQYF. The CDR3 region has the DNA TGTGCCACCAGCAGAGACGGGACTAGAGAAGAGACCCAGTACTTC.

This CDR3 is CASSLSDLGSSGELFF. The CDR3 DNA reads TGTGCCAGCAGCTTAAGCGATCTTGGTTCGAGCGGGGAGCTGTTTTTT. V usage is TRBV7-6 and J usage is TRBJ2-2; D is undetermined. From germline, CDR1 is SGHVS and CDR2 FNYEAQ. The CDR3 has 16 residues. Trimming removed 2 bases from V and 7 bases from J, with 17 bases in between.

The chain combines TRBV7-2 with TRBJ1-5; the D gene is possibly TRBD1 (5 bases). The V and J ends lost 5 bases and 5 bases respectively, with 13 bases between them. The V gene's germline CDR1 is SGHTA and CDR2 FQGNSA. The CDR3 runs 14 residues. In DNA form, the CDR3 reads TGTGCCAGCAGCCCCTTTGGGGCAGATCAGCCCCAGCATTTT. This encodes CASSPFGADQPQHF.

J is TRBJ2-7 and V is TRBV7-7; D perhaps matches TRBD1 (5 bases). Germline CDR1 and CDR2: SSHAT and FNYEAQ (reference sequence). The CDR3 loop spans 13 amino acids. V lost 5 bases to trimming and J lost 4 bases, with 12 bases between them. The CDR3 loop reads CASSQGLGYEQYF. The CDR3 region has the DNA TGTGCCAGCAGCCAGGGTCTGGGTTACGAGCAGTACTTC. The variable domain in full, completed from reference TRBV7-7 and TRBJ2-7, reads GAGVSQSPRYKVTKRGQDVTLRCDPISSHATLYWYQQALGQGPEFLTYFNYEAQPDKSGLPSDRFSAERPEGSISTLTIQRTEQRDSAMYRCASSQGLGYEQYFGPGTRLTVT.

This chain connects TRBV19 to TRBJ2-2; possible D gene TRBD2, 6 bases. CDR1 is LNHDA and CDR2 is SQIVND in the germline V gene (reference sequence). Trimming cost V 4 bases and J 6 bases, with 9 bases left between them. The CDR3 spans 13 residues. The CDR3: CASSRLGAGELFF. Here the CDR3 DNA reads TGTGCCAGTAGTAGACTAGGCGCCGGGGAGCTGTTTTTT.

The count of this clone is one. V is TRBV7-9 and J is TRBJ2-7; D perhaps matches TRBD1 (6 bases). Germline CDR1 is SEHNR and CDR2 is FQNEAQ (reference sequence). The CDR3 covers 13 residues. V lost 5 bases and J 3 bases, leaving 11 bases between the germline ends. This chain's CDR3 is CASSLGQHYEQYF. In DNA form, the CDR3 reads TGTGCCAGCAGCCTCGGACAGCACTACGAGCAGTACTTC. Combining the CDR3 with reference TRBV7-9 and TRBJ2-7 gives the whole variable domain DTGVSQNPRHKITKRGQNVTFRCDPISEHNRLYWYRQTLGQGPEFLTYFQNEAQLEKSRLLSDRFSAERPKGSFSTLEIQRTEQGDSAMYLCASSLGQHYEQYFGPGTRLTVT.

A remark on this clone: A read error may account for a junction end that differs from germline. The CDR3 DNA reads TGTGCTAGCAGCCCTCGGCAGGGGGGTCCTTTGTCCGGGGAGCTGTTTTTT. Translation gives CASSPRQGGPLSGELFF. The chain employs TRBV7-7 and TRBJ2-2; D may be TRBD1 (7 bases). CDR1 SSHAT and CDR2 FNYEAQ come from the germline V gene (reference sequence). The CDR3 consists of 17 residues.

V is TRBV28 and J is TRBJ1-2, with 9 bases that match TRBD1. Germline V gene lookup returns CDR1 MDHEN and CDR2 SYDVKM. CDR3 length: 12 residues. Losses at the gene ends were 11 bases for V and 8 bases for J; bases not matched to a gene: 9. The CDR3 here is CAGMDRGGGYTF. CDR3 nucleotides: TGTGCCGGAATGGACAGGGGAGGCGGCTACACCTTC.

J is TRBJ2-7 and V is TRBV7-3; TRBD2 agrees at 7 bases. CDR3 length: 14 residues. CDR1 SGHTA and CDR2 FQGTGA come from the germline V gene. The V gene end was trimmed by 5 bases and the J gene end by 0 bases; junction bases not matched to a gene: 4. In nucleotides, the CDR3 is TGTGCCAGCAGCCCTACTAGCGACTCCTACGAGCAGTACTTC. It translates to CASSPTSDSYEQYF. Complete variable domain (other parts from reference TRBV7-3 and TRBJ2-7): GAGVSQTPSNKVTEKGKYVELRCDPISGHTALYWYRQSLGQGPEFLIYFQGTGAADDSGLPNDRFFAVRPEGSVSTLKIQRTERGDSAVYLCASSPTSDSYEQYFGPGTRLTVT.

V and J are TRBV7-2 and TRBJ1-1; 8 bases are shared with TRBD1. Germline loops: CDR1 SGHTA, CDR2 FQGNSA. V lost 5 bases to trimming and J lost 6 bases; unmatched junction nucleotides: 8. This CDR3 region has 14 residues. CDR3 coding DNA: TGTGCCAGCAGCCTACTCAGGGGGCGGGCTGAAGCTTTCTTT. Protein: CASSLLRGRAEAFF.

This clone was counted once. V usage is TRBV7-9 and J usage is TRBJ2-3, with 12 bases identical to TRBD2. V lost 4 bases, J lost 6 bases, and 11 bases stayed unmatched. Germline V lookup: CDR1 SEHNR, CDR2 FQNEAQ (reference sequence). This CDR3 has 17 amino acids. DNA of the CDR3: TGTGCCAGCAGCTGGGACAATCTAGCGGGAGGGTTGGATACGCAGTATTTT. Translation: CASSWDNLAGGLDTQYF. Supplemented by reference TRBV7-9 and TRBJ2-3, the full variable domain reads DTGVSQNPRHKITKRGQNVTFRCDPISEHNRLYWYRQTLGQGPEFLTYFQNEAQLEKSRLLSDRFSAERPKGSFSTLEIQRTEQGDSAMYLCASSWDNLAGGLDTQYFGPGTRLTVL.

V is TRBV11-3 and J is TRBJ2-2; 8 bases are shared with TRBD2. Germline CDR1 SGHNT, CDR2 YENEEA. The CDR3 extends over 17 amino acids. V shed 4 bases and J 1 base; nucleotides not matched to a gene: 8. CDR3 sequence: CASSSPTSGRNTGELFF. CDR3 sequence (DNA): TGTGCCAGCAGCTCCCCTACGAGCGGGAGGAACACCGGGGAGCTGTTTTTT. The full variable domain, its missing parts supplied by reference TRBV11-3 and TRBJ2-2, is EAGVVQSPRYKIIEKKQPVAFWCNPISGHNTLYWYLQNLGQGPELLIRYENEEAVDDSQLPKDRFSAERLKGVDSTLKIQPAELGDSAVYLCASSSPTSGRNTGELFFGEGSRLTVL.

V gene TRBV9 combines with J gene TRBJ2-3, with 11 bases lining up with TRBD2. CDR1 SGDLS and CDR2 YYNGEE come from the germline V gene. CDR3 length: 16 amino acids. J lost 4 bases, V lost 0 bases, and 4 bases had no gene match. DNA for the CDR3: TGTGCCAGCAGCGTAGGTAGCGGGAGGGCCGCAGATACGCAGTATTTT. This translates into CASSVGSGRAADTQYF.

This chain uses TRBV25-1 with TRBJ2-1, with D maybe TRBD1 (6 bases). CDR1 and CDR2 (germline): MGHDK, SYGVNS. The CDR3 is 15 residues long. V lost 1 base, J lost 5 bases, and 12 bases lay in between. The CDR3 region is CASSESGVEDNEQFF. DNA for the CDR3: TGTGCCAGCAGTGAATCAGGGGTAGAGGACAATGAGCAGTTCTTC.

This clone was detected only once. The gene calls are TRBV27 and TRBJ2-7; TRBD1 matches at 8 bases. The CDR3 has 15 amino acids. Per germline, CDR1 MNHEY and CDR2 SMNVEV (reference sequence). Trimming cost V 2 bases and J 3 bases; bases outside gene matches: 6. The CDR3 reads CASSLSGQGGYEQYF. The CDR3 DNA reads as TGTGCCAGCAGTTTAAGTGGACAGGGAGGCTACGAGCAGTACTTC.